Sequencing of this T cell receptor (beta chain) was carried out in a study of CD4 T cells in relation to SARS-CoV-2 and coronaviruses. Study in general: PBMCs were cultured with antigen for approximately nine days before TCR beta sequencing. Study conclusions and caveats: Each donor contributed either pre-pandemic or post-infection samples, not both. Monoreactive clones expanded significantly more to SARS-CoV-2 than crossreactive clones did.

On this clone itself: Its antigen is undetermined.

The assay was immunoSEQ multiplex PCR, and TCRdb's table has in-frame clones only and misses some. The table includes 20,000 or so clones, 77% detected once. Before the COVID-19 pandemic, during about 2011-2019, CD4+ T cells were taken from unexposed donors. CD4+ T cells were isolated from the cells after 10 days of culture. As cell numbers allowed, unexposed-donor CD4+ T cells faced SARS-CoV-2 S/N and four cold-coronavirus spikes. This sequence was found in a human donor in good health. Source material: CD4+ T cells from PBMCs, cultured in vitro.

CDR3 DNA sequence: TGTGCCAGCAGCTTAACGGGGGAAAGGGGGGTTGGCTACACCTTC. This codes for CASSLTGERGVGYTF. V and J are TRBV7-3 and TRBJ1-2; possible D gene TRBD1, 6 bases. V lost 0 bases to trimming and J lost 7 bases, with 15 bases between them. The CDR3 is 15 residues long. Looked up from germline, CDR1 is SGHTA and CDR2 is FQGTGA.